This entry lists 15 T cell receptor beta chains sequenced from one sample in a study of Graves' ophthalmopathy and Graves' hyperthyroidism. Amplified TCR beta CDR3 regions were obtained using RNA transcripts as template. HTBI primers primed a first-round RT-PCR, and a second-round multiplex PCR followed. One entry per CDR3 protein results from TCRdb running MiXCR on the multiplex PCR reads. The sample has about 1.1 million distinct CDR3 sequences, about two fifths seen once. The sequencing input was peripheral blood or thyroid tissue (not recorded which). Source of these receptors: an adult man with Graves' hyperthyroidism.

There are a few counts of this clonotype. The chain has TRBV4-1 and TRBJ2-7, with a tentative D call TRBD2 (5 bases). Germline CDR1 is MGHRA and CDR2 is YSYEKL. Trimming cost V 0 bases and J 2 bases, with 14 bases left between them. The CDR3 has 16 residues. CDR3 sequence: CASSQEVSGLTYEQYF. As DNA, the CDR3 is TGCGCCAGCAGCCAAGAAGTCTCGGGGTTAACCTACGAGCAGTACTTC.

This clonotype was picked up many times. The chain couples TRBV7-2 to TRBJ2-7; D tentatively reads TRBD1 or TRBD2 (5 bases each). CDR1 and CDR2 from the germline V gene are SGHTA and FQGNSA. V was cut by 4 bases and J by 2 bases, with 15 bases left in between. This CDR3 is 15 amino acids long. The CDR3 loop is CASSYSIVGAYEQYF. The CDR3 DNA reads TGTGCCAGCAGCTATTCGATCGTGGGGGCCTACGAGCAGTACTTC.

A word on this clonotype: At one end the junction does not follow the germline gene, possibly because of a read error. V usage is TRBV5-4 and J usage is TRBJ2-6; perhaps TRBD2 as D (7 bases). The CDR3 loop spans 14 amino acids. The germline gives CDR1 SGHNT, CDR2 YYREEE (reference sequence). The CDR3 region has the DNA TGTGCCAGCAGCTTAGATGGGGGGGCCAACGCCCTGACTTTC. As protein: CASSLDGGANALTF.

The rearrangement joins TRBV29-1 to TRBJ2-1; weak D call: TRBD2 (6 bases). The V end was cut by 7 bases, the J end by 11 bases, with 18 bases between. The V gene's germline CDR1 is SQVTM and CDR2 ANQGSEA. There are 12 residues in the CDR3. The CDR3 coding sequence is TGCAGCGCCCAGACTAGTGGTTGGAAGCAGTTCTTC. Encoded protein: CSAQTSGWKQFF.

The table lists this clonotype with many counts. The CDR3 here is CASSYVGGNSPLHF. DNA for the CDR3: TGTGCCAGCAGTTACGTCGGGGGGAATTCACCCCTCCACTTT. The V gene is TRBV6-5, the J gene TRBJ1-6; tentatively, D is TRBD1 (5 bases). This CDR3 region has 14 residues. V shed 2 bases and J shed 7 bases, with 9 bases lying between them. Germline CDR1 and CDR2: MNHEY and SVGAGI.

This clonotype was counted ten times or more. This chain connects TRBV5-5 to TRBJ2-5, with unresolved D. Germline loops: CDR1 SGHKS, CDR2 YYEKEE (reference sequence). CDR3 length: 12 amino acids. Trimming stripped 3 bases from V and 11 bases from J, with 14 bases between. The CDR3 coding sequence is TGTGCCAGCAGCTCAAATACCGGGCCTCAGTACTTC. It specifies CASSSNTGPQYF.

This clonotype was seen repeatedly, ten times or more. The J gene is TRBJ2-5, the V gene TRBV7-2; D uncertain. V lost 5 bases and J 0 bases, leaving 7 bases between the germline ends. CDR1 SGHTA and CDR2 FQGNSA come from the germline V gene. CDR3 length: 13 amino acids. The CDR3 sequence is CASSPAYQETQYF. The CDR3 DNA sequence: TGTGCCAGCAGCCCTGCGTACCAAGAGACCCAGTACTTC. The variable domain in full, completed from reference TRBV7-2 and TRBJ2-5, reads GAGVSQSPSNKVTEKGKDVELRCDPISGHTALYWYRQSLGQGLEFLIYFQGNSAPDKSGLPSDRFSAERTGGSVSTLTIQRTQQEDSAVYLCASSPAYQETQYFGPGTRLLVL.

The chain employs TRBV9 and TRBJ2-7; 10 nucleotides align to TRBD1. The CDR3 is 17 residues long. Losses at the gene ends were 4 bases for V and 2 bases for J; bases not matched to a gene: 12. CDR1 SGDLS and CDR2 YYNGEE come from the germline V gene. The CDR3 spells CASSSGPGQGTTYEQYF. In DNA, the CDR3 is TGTGCCAGCAGCTCCGGCCCGGGACAGGGGACGACCTACGAGCAGTACTTC.

This clonotype has ten or more counts. V gene TRBV15 combines with J gene TRBJ1-5, with TRBD1 as a possible D gene (5 bases). Germline V lookup: CDR1 LNHNV, CDR2 YYDKDF (reference sequence). Trimming took 4 bases from V and 6 from J, leaving 16 bases between them. The CDR3 is 15 residues long. The CDR3 spells CATSKGRQQAQPQHF. Written as DNA, the CDR3 is TGTGCCACCAGCAAAGGAAGACAGCAAGCTCAGCCCCAGCATTTT.

This chain links TRBV2 with TRBJ1-5, with 11 bases identical to TRBD1. The J segment lost 5 bases and the V segment lost 6 bases, leaving 9 bases of the junction unmatched. The germline V gene has CDR1 SNHLY and CDR2 FYNNEI. The CDR3 is 16 residues long. The DNA for the CDR3 is TGTGCCAGCAGCAGGACAGGGGGCGGATATGATCAGCCCCAGCATTTT. Translation gives CASSRTGGGYDQPQHF.

Comment on this clonotype: The germline gene is not matched at one end of the junction; a read error may be the cause. This chain uses TRBV19 with TRBJ2-2; a weak D match, TRBD1 (6 bases). CDR3 length: 14 residues. CDR1 and CDR2 (germline): LNHDA, SQIVND (reference sequence). The CDR3 sequence: CASSTGFNTGELFF. The CDR3 DNA reads TGTGCCAGCAGTACAGGGTTCAACACCGGGGAGCTGTTTTTT.

The rearrangement joins TRBV9 to TRBJ1-5; 7 bases agree with TRBD1. Germline-derived CDR1 and CDR2 are SGDLS and YYNGEE. The J segment lost 1 base and the V segment lost 7 bases, leaving 14 bases of the junction unmatched. CDR3 length: 17 residues. The CDR3 is CASSPREQGMSNQPQHF. The CDR3 nucleotides are TGTGCCAGCTCACCACGCGAACAGGGGATGAGCAATCAGCCCCAGCATTTT.

This clonotype was observed many times. The chain employs TRBV13 and TRBJ2-6, with D maybe TRBD1 (5 bases). Trimming removed 0 bases at V and 4 bases at J, with 13 bases between. The CDR3 is made up of 17 amino acids. Germline V gene lookup returns CDR1 PRHDT and CDR2 FYEKMQ (reference sequence). The CDR3 is CASSLGTASEGANVLTF. In nucleotides, the CDR3 is TGTGCCAGCAGCTTAGGGACAGCGAGTGAGGGGGCCAACGTCCTGACTTTC.

This clonotype was seen many times. V and J are TRBV24-1 and TRBJ2-5; TRBD2 matches at 15 bases. V lost 2 bases, J lost 5 bases, and 5 bases stayed unmatched. The CDR3 is made up of 17 amino acids. CDR1 is KGHDR, CDR2 SFDVKD, per germline. CDR3 sequence reads: CATSDSGLAGGWETQYF. The CDR3 DNA follows: TGTGCCACCAGTGATTCGGGACTAGCGGGAGGTTGGGAGACCCAGTACTTC.

This clonotype was seen ten or more times. V usage is TRBV20-1 and J usage is TRBJ2-2; D is perhaps TRBD2 (5 bases). The CDR3 runs to 16 residues. The germline CDR1 and CDR2 sequences are DFQATT and SNEGSKA (reference sequence). V lost 0 bases to trimming and J lost 6 bases, with 17 bases between them. The CDR3 DNA reads as TGCAGTGCTAGAGACACCGAGGAGGCAGTAGCCGGGGAGCTGTTTTTT. The encoded protein is CSARDTEEAVAGELFF.